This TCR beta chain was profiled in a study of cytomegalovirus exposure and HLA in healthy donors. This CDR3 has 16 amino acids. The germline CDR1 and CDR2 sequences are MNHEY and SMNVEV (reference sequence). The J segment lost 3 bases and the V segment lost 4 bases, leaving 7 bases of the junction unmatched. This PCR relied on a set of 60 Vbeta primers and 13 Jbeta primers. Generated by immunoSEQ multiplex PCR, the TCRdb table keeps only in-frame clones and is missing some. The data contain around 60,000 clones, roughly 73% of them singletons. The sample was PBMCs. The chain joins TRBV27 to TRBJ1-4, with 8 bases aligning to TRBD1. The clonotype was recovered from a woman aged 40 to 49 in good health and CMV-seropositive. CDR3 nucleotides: TGTGCCAGCAGTTCCGAGGCAGGGGGCTCTAATGAAAAACTGTTTTTT. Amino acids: CASSSEAGGSNEKLFF.